These 30 T cell receptor beta chains were all obtained from the same sample, sequenced in a study of cytomegalovirus exposure and HLA in healthy donors. Use of 60 Vbeta and 13 Jbeta primers characterized the PCR. Generated by immunoSEQ multiplex PCR, the TCRdb table keeps only in-frame clones and is missing some. Of around 100,000 clones listed, 65% to 85% are singletons. Sequencing was done on a sample of PBMCs. These receptors were obtained from a man between 35 and 55 years old in good health and CMV-seropositive.

The chain recombines TRBV30 with TRBJ2-7; 9 positions agree with TRBD1. Unmatched junction bases numbered 5, after V lost 2 bases and J lost 3 bases. The germline V gene encodes CDR1 GTSNPN and CDR2 SVGIG (reference sequence). There are 14 residues in the CDR3. The CDR3 is CAWSPGTGSYEQYF. CDR3 sequence (DNA): TGTGCCTGGAGTCCCGGGACAGGGAGCTACGAGCAGTACTTC.

The chain employs TRBV13 and TRBJ2-5; possibly TRBD2 for D (5 bases). The better agreement between TRBJ2-7 and the DNA end casts doubt on the J call. The CDR3 has 14 residues. Germline loops: CDR1 PRHDT, CDR2 FYEKMQ (reference sequence). The CDR3 is CASSFGMDGVEQYF. The CDR3, as DNA: TGTGCCAGCAGCTTCGGGATGGACGGGGTCGAGCAGTACTTC.

V usage is TRBV7-9 and J usage is TRBJ2-3; D may be TRBD2 (6 bases). This CDR3 contains 13 residues. Looked up from germline, CDR1 is SEHNR and CDR2 is FQNEAQ (reference sequence). V was trimmed by 3 bases and J by 4 bases, leaving 8 bases between them. Here the CDR3 reads CASSFGSSDTQYF. The CDR3 nucleotides are TGTGCCAGCAGCTTCGGGAGTTCAGATACGCAGTATTTT.

Concerning this clone: An end of the junction does not agree with germline; a read error may underlie this. The V and J genes are TRBV7-2 and TRBJ2-1, with 11 bases that match TRBD2. The length of the CDR3 is 13 residues. In germline, CDR1 is SGHTA, CDR2 FQGNSA. CDR3: CASNLGTSGSLLF. The CDR3 nucleotides read TGTGCCAGCAACCTAGGGACTAGCGGCTCCTTGCTCTTC.

A few counts support this clone. At one end, the junction sequence differs from germline, possibly due to a read error. The chain has TRBV2 and TRBJ1-2; no clear D. Germline loops: CDR1 SNHLY, CDR2 FYNNEI. CDR3 length: 14 amino acids. The CDR3 region has the DNA TGTGCCCTTCAAGGTTCCCCGGAGGAATATGCCTACACCTTC. Translated, it gives CALQGSPEEYAYTF.

The genes are TRBV19 and TRBJ1-2, with D maybe TRBD1 (6 bases). The CDR3 runs to 13 residues. CDR1 and CDR2 from the germline V gene are LNHDA and SQIVND (reference sequence). V lost 6 bases to trimming and J lost 4 bases, with 12 bases between them. The CDR3 reads CASRLQGAYGYTF. The CDR3 DNA is TGTGCCAGTAGACTACAGGGTGCCTATGGCTACACCTTC.

J is TRBJ1-1 and V is TRBV7-8, with D perhaps matching TRBD1 (5 bases). There are 15 residues in the CDR3. The V end was cut by 2 bases, the J end by 6 bases, with 16 bases between. Germline V CDR1 and CDR2: SGHVS, FQNEAQ. DNA for the CDR3: TGTGCCAGCAGCTTAAGTACAGGAGCCGGCGCTGAAGCTTTCTTT. Amino acid sequence: CASSLSTGAGAEAFF.

The chain carries TRBV6-1 and TRBJ1-5; D is ambiguous. Germline values: CDR1 MNHNS, CDR2 SASEGT. V shed 6 bases and J shed 2 bases, with 11 bases lying between them. The CDR3 has 14 amino acids. CDR3: CASRPPGGNQPQHF. CDR3 nucleotides: TGTGCCAGCAGACCCCCCGGGGGCAATCAGCCCCAGCATTTT.

This chain uses TRBV4-2 with TRBJ2-3; TRBD2 matches 16 bases. This CDR3 has 19 residues. V lost 5 bases to trimming and J lost 4 bases; unmatched junction nucleotides: 12. The germline V gene encodes CDR1 LGHNA and CDR2 YNFKEQ. The CDR3 spells CASSIRAPGTSGGADTQYF. CDR3 nucleotide sequence: TGTGCCAGCAGCATACGAGCCCCCGGGACTAGCGGGGGGGCAGATACGCAGTATTTT.

The chain couples TRBV2 to TRBJ2-1, with TRBD2 matching over 12 bases. The V gene end was trimmed by 6 bases and the J gene end by 9 bases; junction bases not matched to a gene: 9. The CDR3 consists of 15 residues. Germline assignment: CDR1 SNHLY and CDR2 FYNNEI. CDR3 loop: CASSWTSGKSSEQFF. For the CDR3, the DNA is TGTGCCAGCAGCTGGACTAGCGGGAAATCATCTGAGCAGTTCTTC.

The chain has TRBV10-3 and TRBJ2-5, with D possibly matching TRBD2 (7 bases). This CDR3 has 16 amino acids. Germline CDR1 is ENHRY and CDR2 is SYGVKD. The germline V and J ends were trimmed by 0 bases and 5 bases, with 16 bases remaining between them. CDR3 residues: CAISESARGGVETQYF. For the CDR3, the DNA is TGTGCCATCAGTGAGTCGGCAAGGGGGGGTGTCGAGACCCAGTACTTC.

The chain employs TRBV19 and TRBJ1-1; D unresolved. Germline loops: CDR1 LNHDA, CDR2 SQIVND (reference sequence). Trimming removed 1 base at V and 1 base at J, with 13 bases between. The CDR3 is made up of 16 amino acids. Here the CDR3 reads CASSIVTRGGNTEAFF. As DNA, the CDR3 is TGTGCCAGTAGTATAGTAACGCGGGGAGGGAACACTGAAGCTTTCTTT.

The genes are TRBV2 and TRBJ2-7; 7 nucleotides align to TRBD1. The CDR3 is 12 amino acids. The germline V gene encodes CDR1 SNHLY and CDR2 FYNNEI. Germline trimming cut 6 bases from V and 5 bases from J; bases unmatched to any gene: 4. CDR3 DNA: TGTGCCAGCAGGACAGGGCCCCACGAGCAGTACTTC. It yields the protein CASRTGPHEQYF.

As DNA, the CDR3 is TGTGCCAGCAGCCTGGCCGGGACAGGGGCATATGGCTACACCTTC. Protein product: CASSLAGTGAYGYTF. V is TRBV14 and J is TRBJ1-2; 10 bases match TRBD1. Unmatched junction bases numbered 7, after V lost 4 bases and J lost 5 bases. The CDR3 is 15 residues long. The germline V gene encodes CDR1 SGHDN and CDR2 FVKESK.

On this clone: The same CDR3 arises from other DNA sequences in this sample as well. The J gene is TRBJ2-3, the V gene TRBV18, with a tentative D call TRBD2 (6 bases). Germline V lookup: CDR1 KGHSH, CDR2 LQKENI. V lost 0 bases, J lost 6 bases, and 19 bases lay in between. The length of the CDR3 is 17 residues. Here the CDR3 reads CASSPPATSRAGDTQYF. DNA of the CDR3: TGTGCCAGCTCACCACCCGCCACTAGCAGGGCGGGGGATACGCAGTATTTT.

The V gene is TRBV5-1, the J gene TRBJ2-7; D may be TRBD2 (5 bases). Trimming removed 5 bases from V and 6 bases from J, with 15 bases in between. This CDR3 contains 13 residues. The germline gives CDR1 SGHRS, CDR2 YFSETQ. CDR3 in amino acids: CASSSSGEGEQYF. The CDR3 DNA is TGCGCCAGCAGTTCAAGCGGTGAAGGCGAGCAGTACTTC. Variable domain in full (rest from reference TRBV5-1 and TRBJ2-7): KAGVTQTPRYLIKTRGQQVTLSCSPISGHRSVSWYQQTPGQGLQFLFEYFSETQRNKGNFPGRFSGRQFSNSRSEMNVSTLELGDSALYLCASSSSGEGEQYFGPGTRLTVT.

This clone was seen a single time. This chain links TRBV19 with TRBJ1-2, with 8 bases aligning to TRBD1. CDR1 and CDR2 from the germline V gene are LNHDA and SQIVND (reference sequence). The V segment lost 4 bases and the J segment 4 bases; nucleotides outside the gene matches: 8. CDR3 length equals 15 residues. This CDR3 is CASSTTGGQFYGYTF. The DNA for the CDR3 is TGTGCCAGTAGTACAACAGGGGGGCAATTCTATGGCTACACCTTC.

The J gene is TRBJ2-7, the V gene TRBV5-6; no reliable D call. The CDR3 covers 14 residues. Trimming removed 4 bases at V and 3 bases at J, with 14 bases between. Looked up from germline, CDR1 is SGHDT and CDR2 is YYEEEE. This CDR3 reads CASSRFATVYEQYF. In nucleotides, the CDR3 is TGTGCCAGCAGCCGATTCGCTACAGTCTACGAGCAGTACTTC.

This rearrangement joins TRBV9 to TRBJ2-1; 7 bases line up with TRBD2. CDR1 SGDLS and CDR2 YYNGEE come from the germline V gene. The CDR3 is 16 amino acids. The J segment lost 1 base and the V segment lost 0 bases, leaving 4 bases of the junction unmatched. CDR3 loop: CASSVGGGASYNEQFF. The CDR3 coding sequence is TGTGCCAGCAGCGTAGGGGGGGGAGCTTCCTACAATGAGCAGTTCTTC.

The chain recombines TRBV11-2 with TRBJ2-5; tentatively, D is TRBD1 (5 bases). Germline V gene data show CDR1 as SGHAT and CDR2 as FQNNGV. Trimming stripped 11 bases from V and 3 bases from J, with 16 bases between. The CDR3 covers 13 residues. The CDR3 is CAERLDTEETQYF. The CDR3 region has the DNA TGTGCCGAAAGACTGGACACCGAAGAGACCCAGTACTTC.

The V gene is TRBV30, the J gene TRBJ1-5, with TRBD1 as a possible D gene (5 bases). This CDR3 has 14 residues. Trimming pared 0 bases from V and 7 bases from J, leaving 13 bases between. Germline V lookup: CDR1 GTSNPN, CDR2 SVGIG (reference sequence). DNA of the CDR3: TGTGCCTGGAGTGTAGCAGGGACTGAACAGCCCCAGCATTTT. It yields the protein CAWSVAGTEQPQHF.

A single count supports this clone. The V gene is TRBV6-5, the J gene TRBJ1-1, with TRBD1 as a possible D gene (5 bases). Germline V CDR1 and CDR2: MNHEY, SVGAGI. The ends were cut back, 2 bases at V and 10 bases at J, with 11 bases in the middle. This CDR3 has 12 residues. The CDR3 here is CASSYPSGVAFF. In nucleotides, the CDR3 is TGTGCCAGCAGTTACCCCTCGGGGGTAGCTTTCTTT.

The chain recombines TRBV7-9 with TRBJ1-1, with a tentative D call TRBD1 (5 bases). Per germline, CDR1 SEHNR and CDR2 FQNEAQ (reference sequence). The V end was cut by 5 bases, the J end by 1 base, with 11 bases between. This CDR3 comprises 14 residues. The CDR3 nucleotides read TGTGCCAGCAGCCCCGACAGTACGAACACTGAAGCTTTCTTT. It specifies CASSPDSTNTEAFF.

The V call is TRBV7-2, the J call TRBJ2-1; D is undetermined. Germline V gene sequence: CDR1 SGHTA, CDR2 FQGNSA. The CDR3 sequence is 15 residues long. Trimming removed 2 bases from V and 3 bases from J, with 11 bases in between. CDR3 sequence: CASSLFNLNYNEQFF. DNA of the CDR3: TGTGCCAGCAGCTTATTTAACTTGAACTACAATGAGCAGTTCTTC.

V gene TRBV18 combines with J gene TRBJ2-7, with D perhaps matching TRBD1 (6 bases). Germline V CDR1 and CDR2: KGHSH, LQKENI. The CDR3 loop spans 15 amino acids. Trimming stripped 3 bases from V and 1 base from J, with 13 bases between. The CDR3: CASSPPLGGSYEQYF. In DNA, the CDR3 is TGTGCCAGCTCACCTCCTCTAGGGGGATCCTACGAGCAGTACTTC.

The CDR3 reads CASSEGQAGTEAFF. CDR3 sequence (DNA): TGTGCCAGCAGTGAAGGGCAGGCAGGCACTGAAGCTTTCTTT. The rearrangement joins TRBV6-1 to TRBJ1-1; D gene ambiguous. This CDR3 comprises 14 residues. Germline V gene sequence: CDR1 MNHNS, CDR2 SASEGT. Trimming cost V 1 base and J 4 bases, with 10 bases left between them.

This chain links TRBV10-3 with TRBJ1-3; 11 bases map to TRBD1. V shed 6 bases, J shed 4 bases, and the junction held 11 bases outside the gene matches. The CDR3 loop spans 17 amino acids. CDR1 is ENHRY, CDR2 SYGVKD, per germline. The DNA for the CDR3 is TGTGCCATCAGAGGGGACAGGGGGAACGATCTGGGAAACACCATATATTTT. Translation: CAIRGDRGNDLGNTIYF.

The chain employs TRBV2 and TRBJ1-3; 9 bases map to TRBD1. CDR3 length: 15 amino acids. Germline trimming cut 4 bases from V and 3 bases from J; bases unmatched to any gene: 4. Germline assignment: CDR1 SNHLY and CDR2 FYNNEI. As DNA, the CDR3 is TGTGCCAGCAGTGTACAGGGGGCAATTGGAAACACCATATATTTT. Translating it yields CASSVQGAIGNTIYF.

The chain links TRBV30 to TRBJ1-2; 10 nucleotides agree with TRBD1. The CDR3 totals 12 residues. Germline V gene lookup returns CDR1 GTSNPN and CDR2 SVGIG (reference sequence). Germline trimming cut 5 bases from V and 8 bases from J; bases unmatched to any gene: 5. CDR3 DNA sequence: TGTGCCTGGTCGGGACAGGGGAGCGGCTACACCTTC. Translated: CAWSGQGSGYTF.

The chain couples TRBV4-2 to TRBJ2-3; 9 bases are a match to TRBD2. V dropped 0 bases and J dropped 5; count of bases not matched to a gene: 12. The CDR3 has 18 residues. Germline assignment: CDR1 LGHNA and CDR2 YNFKEQ. The chain's CDR3 is CASSQEPFAGGRVDTQYF. The CDR3, as DNA: TGTGCCAGCAGCCAAGAGCCCTTTGCGGGGGGGAGGGTAGATACGCAGTATTTT.